One sample yielded the 26 T cell receptor beta chains listed below, sequenced in a study of shared clonotypes between healthy human individuals. TCRdb keeps only in-frame clones here, not all; method: immunoSEQ multiplex PCR. The sample holds about 2.4 million clones, roughly 93% seen once. The specimen was naive CD4+ T cells from PBMCs. The subset: CD45RA+ positively selected. These receptors came from a man between 18 and 35 years old in good health. Some clones in this sample may be carry-over from other donors' samples.

CDR3: CASSLDPGANVLTF. Written as DNA, the CDR3 is TGTGCCAGCAGCTTAGATCCTGGGGCCAACGTCCTGACTTTC. The V call is TRBV11-2, the J call TRBJ2-6; D not resolved. CDR3 length: 14 residues. V lost 0 bases and J lost 2, with 2 bases in between. The germline V gene has CDR1 SGHAT and CDR2 FQNNGV. The variable domain in full, with the rest retrieved from reference TRBV11-2 and TRBJ2-6, is EAGVAQSPRYKIIEKRQSVAFWCNPISGHATLYWYQQILGQGPKLLIQFQNNGVVDDSQLPKDRFSAERLKGVDSTLKIQPAKLEDSAVYLCASSLDPGANVLTFGAGSRLTVL.

The rearrangement joins TRBV2 to TRBJ2-7; TRBD1 agrees at 7 bases. Germline V gives CDR1 SNHLY, CDR2 FYNNEI. Trimming took 3 bases from V and 2 from J; bases not matched to a gene: 4. This CDR3 region has 14 residues. For the CDR3, the DNA is TGTGCCAGCAGTGATTTTGGGACAGCCTACGAGCAGTACTTC. Translation: CASSDFGTAYEQYF.

This chain connects TRBV19 to TRBJ2-2, with a weak D call TRBD2 (6 bases). The CDR3 is 14 residues long. Trimming shortened V by 6 bases and J by 0 bases, and 8 bases separated the two germline ends. Germline V gives CDR1 LNHDA, CDR2 SQIVND (reference sequence). CDR3 residues: CASRGLTNTGELFF. For the CDR3, the DNA is TGTGCCAGTAGGGGACTCACGAACACCGGGGAGCTGTTTTTT.

This chain uses TRBV5-1 with TRBJ2-5, with 8 positions matching TRBD2. The CDR3 length is 13 residues. V dropped 2 bases and J dropped 5; count of bases not matched to a gene: 2. From germline, CDR1 is SGHRS and CDR2 YFSETQ. The CDR3 DNA reads as TGCGCCAGCAGCTTTAGCGGGAAGGAGACCCAGTACTTC. This sequence encodes CASSFSGKETQYF.

The chain couples TRBV7-8 to TRBJ1-1; TRBD1 is a possible D gene (6 bases). The CDR3 consists of 15 residues. Looked up from germline, CDR1 is SGHVS and CDR2 is FQNEAQ. Trimming cost V 1 base and J 4 bases, with 13 bases left between them. The CDR3 DNA sequence: TGTGCCAGCAGCTTAGGAGGGGGGGCTAGCACTGAAGCTTTCTTT. Translated: CASSLGGGASTEAFF.

This chain uses TRBV30 with TRBJ1-1; D perhaps matches TRBD1 (5 bases). Trimming stripped 0 bases from V and 2 bases from J, with 19 bases between. CDR1 is GTSNPN, CDR2 SVGIG, per germline (reference sequence). The CDR3 has 17 residues. The CDR3 is CAWSVLSDGRANTEAFF. The CDR3, as DNA: TGTGCCTGGAGTGTACTATCAGATGGCAGGGCAAACACTGAAGCTTTCTTT.

In nucleotides, the CDR3 is TGTGCCATCAGTGAGTCGATCAACGGGGGGAATGAAAAACTGTTTTTT. Its translation: CAISESINGGNEKLFF. This rearrangement joins TRBV10-3 to TRBJ1-4; the D gene is possibly TRBD1 (5 bases). V was clipped by 0 bases and J by 5 bases, with 13 bases between them. Germline CDR1 and CDR2: ENHRY and SYGVKD. The CDR3 length is 16 residues.

This CDR3 reads CASSLDNTDTQYF. CDR3 sequence (DNA): TGTGCCAGCTCCTTGGATAACACAGATACGCAGTATTTT. The chain joins TRBV5-6 to TRBJ2-3; D unclear. The CDR3 is 13 amino acids. Trimming removed 7 bases at V and 2 bases at J, with 11 bases between. From germline, CDR1 is SGHDT and CDR2 YYEEEE.

V usage is TRBV5-4 and J usage is TRBJ2-1; 12 positions agree with TRBD2. Germline CDR1 is SGHNT and CDR2 is YYREEE (reference sequence). V was clipped by 2 bases and J by 6 bases; unmatched bases: 3. This CDR3 is built from 15 residues. The CDR3 sequence: CASSFLAGGPNEQFF. The CDR3 bases are TGTGCCAGCAGCTTCCTAGCGGGAGGGCCCAATGAGCAGTTCTTC.

J is TRBJ2-3 and V is TRBV29-1; TRBD2 agrees at 13 bases. Germline V lookup: CDR1 SQVTM, CDR2 ANQGSEA. Trimming removed 6 bases from V and 4 bases from J; junction bases left unmatched: 7. This CDR3 comprises 15 residues. The CDR3 region is CSVALAGGPPDTQYF. In DNA, the CDR3 is TGCAGCGTGGCACTAGCGGGAGGGCCGCCAGATACGCAGTATTTT.

The J gene is TRBJ1-2, the V gene TRBV2, with TRBD1 matching over 9 bases. CDR1 is SNHLY, CDR2 FYNNEI, per germline. The CDR3 loop spans 16 amino acids. Trimming took 6 bases from V and 4 from J; bases not matched to a gene: 12. In nucleotides, the CDR3 is TGTGCCAGCAGCCCCGGACCGGGACAGGGATCCTATGGCTACACCTTC. Encoded protein: CASSPGPGQGSYGYTF.

The chain couples TRBV6-6 to TRBJ2-5, with D possibly matching TRBD1 (6 bases). V shed 7 bases and J shed 0 bases, with 12 bases lying between them. Looked up from germline, CDR1 is MNHNY and CDR2 is SVGAGI (reference sequence). The CDR3 loop spans 14 amino acids. CDR3 in DNA: TGTGCCAGCAATAGAAACAGGGACCAAGAGACCCAGTACTTC. This gives the protein CASNRNRDQETQYF.

The chain uses TRBV9 and TRBJ1-4; D gene unclear. Trimming stripped 0 bases from V and 5 bases from J, with 8 bases between. This CDR3 comprises 14 residues. From germline, CDR1 is SGDLS and CDR2 YYNGEE. In DNA form, the CDR3 reads TGTGCCAGCAGCGTAGGTACAGAGAATGAAAAACTGTTTTTT. Amino acid sequence: CASSVGTENEKLFF.

This sequence joins TRBV6-5 and TRBJ1-1; no definite D call. The germline V gene has CDR1 MNHEY and CDR2 SVGAGI. This CDR3 contains 11 residues. Deletions cut 2 bases from V and 12 bases from J, with 10 bases between. CDR3 region: CASSYMGGTFF. The CDR3 DNA sequence: TGTGCCAGCAGTTACATGGGAGGGACTTTCTTT.

The chain combines TRBV16 with TRBJ1-1, with D possibly being TRBD1 (5 bases). This CDR3 is built from 13 residues. Germline assignment: CDR1 KGHSY and CDR2 FQNENV. The ends were cut back, 5 bases at V and 0 bases at J, with 7 bases in the middle. The CDR3 DNA is TGTGCCAGCAGCATGGGGGTGAACACTGAAGCTTTCTTT. Translated: CASSMGVNTEAFF.

The V and J genes are TRBV30 and TRBJ2-1; 9 bases line up with TRBD1. The CDR3 extends over 13 amino acids. V lost 3 bases, J lost 8 bases, and 5 bases stayed unmatched. Germline V gene sequence: CDR1 GTSNPN, CDR2 SVGIG (reference sequence). The CDR3 sequence: CAWRGTGFYEQFF. CDR3 coding DNA: TGTGCCTGGAGAGGGACAGGGTTCTATGAGCAGTTCTTC.

J is TRBJ2-3 and V is TRBV27, with 8 bases that match TRBD1. Germline V lookup: CDR1 MNHEY, CDR2 SMNVEV (reference sequence). V shed 2 bases, J shed 6 bases, and the junction held 13 bases outside the gene matches. CDR3 size: 17 residues. The CDR3: CASSLDRRQGSADTQYF. In nucleotides, the CDR3 is TGTGCCAGCAGTTTAGACAGGAGACAGGGGAGTGCTGATACGCAGTATTTT.

The V gene is TRBV5-4, the J gene TRBJ2-7; 13 bases line up with TRBD2. Germline V gene lookup returns CDR1 SGHNT and CDR2 YYREEE (reference sequence). The CDR3 contains 16 residues. J lost 2 bases, V lost 0 bases, and 2 bases had no gene match. The CDR3 here is CASSLGGLAGAYEQYF. The CDR3 region has the DNA TGTGCCAGCAGCTTGGGCGGACTAGCGGGGGCCTACGAGCAGTACTTC. Full variable domain (remainder filled in from reference TRBV5-4 and TRBJ2-7): ETGVTQSPTHLIKTRGQQVTLRCSSQSGHNTVSWYQQALGQGPQFIFQYYREEENGRGNFPPRFSGLQFPNYSSELNVNALELDDSALYLCASSLGGLAGAYEQYFGPGTRLTVT.

The chain combines TRBV28 with TRBJ2-3; the match to TRBD2 covers 11 bases. The CDR3 loop spans 17 amino acids. Germline CDR1 reads MDHEN; CDR2 reads SYDVKM. J gave up 7 bases and V 4 bases, and 13 bases lay outside the gene matches. The chain's CDR3 is CASSSRLAGNGGYTQYF. The CDR3 DNA reads TGTGCCAGCAGTTCCCGACTAGCGGGAAACGGGGGGTATACGCAGTATTTT. Combining the CDR3 with reference TRBV28 and TRBJ2-3 gives the whole variable domain DVKVTQSSRYLVKRTGEKVFLECVQDMDHENMFWYRQDPGLGLRLIYFSYDVKMKEKGDIPEGYSVSREKKERFSLILESASTNQTSMYLCASSSRLAGNGGYTQYFGPGTRLTVL.

The DNA for the CDR3 is TGTGCCGTCAACGTTGGGGGGGCCAACGTCCTGACTTTC. This gives the protein CAVNVGGANVLTF. The rearrangement joins TRBV28 to TRBJ2-6; the D is unclear. V lost 11 bases and J 4 bases, leaving 12 bases between the germline ends. The CDR3 extends over 13 amino acids. Germline V gene sequence: CDR1 MDHEN, CDR2 SYDVKM.

V gene TRBV14 combines with J gene TRBJ1-1; D gene uncertain. Between the trimmed V and J ends, which lost 3 bases and 1 base, there was a span of 6 bases. This CDR3 is built from 13 residues. Germline V gene data show CDR1 as SGHDN and CDR2 as FVKESK. The chain's CDR3 is CASSQSRNTEAFF. For the CDR3, the DNA is TGTGCCAGCAGCCAGTCGAGGAACACTGAAGCTTTCTTT.

The chain couples TRBV29-1 to TRBJ2-3; 13 bases fit TRBD2. The V and J ends lost 0 bases and 6 bases, in that order; junction bases with no gene match: 15. The CDR3 runs 19 residues. Germline CDR1 is SQVTM and CDR2 is ANQGSEA. CDR3 residues: CSVEDWGGGTSGNVDTQYF. The CDR3 DNA reads as TGCAGCGTTGAAGATTGGGGAGGGGGGACTAGCGGGAACGTCGATACGCAGTATTTT.

The CDR3 region has the DNA TGTGCCAGCAGTGATGCGAGGACAGGGGCCTACGAGCAGTACTTC. Translation: CASSDARTGAYEQYF. The chain carries TRBV2 and TRBJ2-7; 9 positions match TRBD1. The V gene end was trimmed by 3 bases and the J gene end by 2 bases; junction bases not matched to a gene: 5. This CDR3 is built from 15 residues. Per germline, CDR1 SNHLY and CDR2 FYNNEI.

The gene calls are TRBV14 and TRBJ2-3; D is unclear. The CDR3 runs 14 residues. The germline CDR1 and CDR2 sequences are SGHDN and FVKESK. V was trimmed by 5 bases and J by 5 bases, leaving 14 bases between them. The CDR3 DNA is TGTGCCAGCAGCTCAAAGTCGGTGGTAGATACGCAGTATTTT. Its protein is CASSSKSVVDTQYF.

This clone has only one observation. The chain links TRBV6-4 to TRBJ2-1, with 12 positions matching TRBD2. V was clipped by 0 bases and J by 9 bases; unmatched bases: 12. Germline CDR1 and CDR2: MRHNA and SNTAGT. The CDR3 totals 18 residues. The CDR3 nucleotides read TGTGCCAGCAGTGACTCCCCTCTGACTAGCGGGAGAGTTACTGAGCAGTTCTTC. This codes for CASSDSPLTSGRVTEQFF.

The chain carries TRBV7-6 and TRBJ2-5; D not certain. With 1 base removed from V and 2 bases from J, the gap between germline ends came to 5 bases. The CDR3 has 13 amino acids. Germline loops: CDR1 SGHVS, CDR2 FNYEAQ. The CDR3 coding sequence is TGTGCCAGCAGCTTAGTAGAGCAAGAGACCCAGTACTTC. Its protein is CASSLVEQETQYF.